This TCR beta chain was sequenced in a study of spatial heterogeneity in lung cancer. Study context: Taken at a median of approximately 2 years after resection, follow-up PBMC samples underwent sequencing when available. Study-level findings and limits: Ubiquitous expanded tumor TCRs showed up in blood more at resection than follow-up.

Indicated time point: blood at routine non-recurrence follow-up after resection. Tumor, nontumor lung or frozen PBMC supplied whole RNA that was sequenced unsorted. The trim removed 4 bases at V and 8 bases at J, leaving 7 bases unmatched. In germline, CDR1 is SQVTM, CDR2 ANQGSEA. The CDR3 consists of 14 residues. In the library, each TCR cDNA molecule bore its own unique molecular identifier. One entry per CDR3 protein results from TCRdb running MiXCR on the 5' RACE reads. The table lists about 20,000 distinct CDR3 sequences, more than 8% of them singletons, with roughly 20% in the top ten. This clonotype was picked up many times. Its target is not known.

The sample in question was PBMCs, obtained at follow-up. The receptor was isolated from a male donor with early-stage non-small cell lung cancer. The rearrangement joins TRBV29-1 to TRBJ1-4; TRBD1 matches 10 bases. The CDR3 DNA is TGCAGCGTTGTTGGGGGACAGGGGCGCGAAAAACTGTTTTTT. Its protein product is CSVVGGQGREKLFF.